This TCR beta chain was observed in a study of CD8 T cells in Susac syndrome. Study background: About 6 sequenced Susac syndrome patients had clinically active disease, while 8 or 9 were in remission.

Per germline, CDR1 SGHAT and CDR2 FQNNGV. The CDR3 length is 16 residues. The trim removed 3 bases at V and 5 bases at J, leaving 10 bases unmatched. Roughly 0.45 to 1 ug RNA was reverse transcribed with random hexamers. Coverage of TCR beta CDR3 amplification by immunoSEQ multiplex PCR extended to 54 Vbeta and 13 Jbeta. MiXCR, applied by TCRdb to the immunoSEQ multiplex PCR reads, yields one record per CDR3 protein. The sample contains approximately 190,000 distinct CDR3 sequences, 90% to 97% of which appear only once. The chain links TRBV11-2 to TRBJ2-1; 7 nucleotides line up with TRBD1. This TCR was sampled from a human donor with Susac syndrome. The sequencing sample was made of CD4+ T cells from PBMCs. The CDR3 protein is CASSFSPTTGNNEQFF. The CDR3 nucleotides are TGTGCCAGCAGCTTCAGCCCCACGACAGGGAACAATGAGCAGTTCTTC.